This T cell receptor beta chain derives from a study of blood T cell repertoires in COVID-19. Study in general: The study drew acute and convalescent COVID-19 samples from the United States, Italy and Spain. PBMCs, B-cell-depleted T cells, or T cells provided the cDNA or gDNA that made up the material.

Assay: immunoSEQ multiplex PCR; the TCRdb copy retains only in-frame clones and omits some. The sample has 60,000 to 65,000 clones; 70% to 85% are singletons. This clone was observed a single time. Germline V gene lookup returns CDR1 SGHTA and CDR2 FQGTGA. V lost 4 bases, J lost 4 bases, and 8 bases stayed unmatched. The CDR3 runs to 16 residues. V usage is TRBV7-3 and J usage is TRBJ1-3, with TRBD1 matching over 9 bases. The specimen sequenced was peripheral blood. This TCR was recovered from an older woman with acute or convalescent COVID-19. The CDR3 DNA follows: TGTGCCAGCAGCTCCTTCCCGGGACAGGGAGGAAACACCATATATTTT. Translated: CASSSFPGQGGNTIYF.